This T cell receptor beta chain originates from a study of T cell responses to AZD1222 COVID-19 vaccine. Trimming shortened V by 6 bases and J by 3 bases, and 12 bases separated the two germline ends. The V gene's germline CDR1 is MNHEY and CDR2 SVGAGI. This CDR3 is 14 amino acids long. Data came from immunoSEQ multiplex PCR; TCRdb stores just in-frame clones and leaves some out. In the table there are 92,000 or so clones, roughly 90% of which are singletons. This TCR was recovered from an adult in good health. Here the sequenced sample was peripheral blood, taken on day 0 of AZD1222 vaccination. The chain links TRBV6-5 to TRBJ2-1, with D possibly being TRBD1 or TRBD2 (5 bases each). CDR3 sequence reads: CASSPGPDYNEQFF. Here the CDR3 DNA reads TGTGCCAGCAGCCCGGGACCCGACTACAATGAGCAGTTCTTC.